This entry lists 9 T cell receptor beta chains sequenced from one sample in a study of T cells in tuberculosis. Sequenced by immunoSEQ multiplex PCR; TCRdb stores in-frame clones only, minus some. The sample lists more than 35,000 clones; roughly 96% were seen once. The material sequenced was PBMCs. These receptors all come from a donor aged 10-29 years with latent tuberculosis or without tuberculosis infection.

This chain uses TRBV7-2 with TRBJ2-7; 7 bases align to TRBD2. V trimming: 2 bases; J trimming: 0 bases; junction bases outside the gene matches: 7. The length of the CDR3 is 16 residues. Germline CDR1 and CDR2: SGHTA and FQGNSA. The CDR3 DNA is TGTGCCAGCAGCTTAAATCTTTGGACTAGCTCCTACGAGCAGTACTTC. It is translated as CASSLNLWTSSYEQYF.

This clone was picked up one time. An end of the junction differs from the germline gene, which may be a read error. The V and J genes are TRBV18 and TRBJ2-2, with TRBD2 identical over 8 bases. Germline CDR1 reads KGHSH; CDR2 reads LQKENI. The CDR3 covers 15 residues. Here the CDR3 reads CASSPRLAPTGELFF. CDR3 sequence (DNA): TGTGCCAGCTCCCCACGACTAGCGCCCACCGGGGAGCTGTTTTTT.

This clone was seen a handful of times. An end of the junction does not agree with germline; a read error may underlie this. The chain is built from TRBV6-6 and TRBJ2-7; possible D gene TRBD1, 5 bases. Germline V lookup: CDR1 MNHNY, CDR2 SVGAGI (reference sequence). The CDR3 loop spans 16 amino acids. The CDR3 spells CASSQPYGASLYQQYF. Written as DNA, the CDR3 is TGTGCCAGCAGTCAACCCTATGGGGCTTCCCTCTACCAGCAGTACTTC.

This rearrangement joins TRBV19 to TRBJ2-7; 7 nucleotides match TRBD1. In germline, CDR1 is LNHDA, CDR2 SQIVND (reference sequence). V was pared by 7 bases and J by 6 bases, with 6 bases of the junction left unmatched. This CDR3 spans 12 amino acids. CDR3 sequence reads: CASTSTGAEQYF. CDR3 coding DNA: TGTGCCAGTACTTCTACAGGGGCCGAGCAGTACTTC.

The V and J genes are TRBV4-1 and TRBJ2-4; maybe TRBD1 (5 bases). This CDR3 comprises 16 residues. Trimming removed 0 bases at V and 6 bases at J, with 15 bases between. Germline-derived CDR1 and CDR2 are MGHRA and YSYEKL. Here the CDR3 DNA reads TGCGCCAGCAGCCAAGATGTAGGGGTTTCTGGAAACATTCAGTACTTC. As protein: CASSQDVGVSGNIQYF.

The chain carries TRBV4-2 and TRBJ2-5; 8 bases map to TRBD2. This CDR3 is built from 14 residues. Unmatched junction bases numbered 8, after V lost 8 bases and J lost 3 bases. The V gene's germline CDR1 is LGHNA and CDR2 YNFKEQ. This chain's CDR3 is CASAPGTREETQYF. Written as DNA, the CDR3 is TGTGCCAGCGCTCCGGGGACTAGAGAAGAGACCCAGTACTTC.

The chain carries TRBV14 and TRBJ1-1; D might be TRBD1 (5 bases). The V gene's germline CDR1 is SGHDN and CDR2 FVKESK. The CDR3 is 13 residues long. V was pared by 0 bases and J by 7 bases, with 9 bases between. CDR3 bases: TGTGCCAGCAGCCAAGATCTTAGGGGTGAAGCTTTCTTT. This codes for CASSQDLRGEAFF.

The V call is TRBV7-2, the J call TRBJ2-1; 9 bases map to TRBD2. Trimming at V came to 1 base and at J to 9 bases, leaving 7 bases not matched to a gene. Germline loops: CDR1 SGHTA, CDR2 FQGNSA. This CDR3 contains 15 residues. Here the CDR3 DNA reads TGTGCCAGCAGCTTAGTTAGCGGGGGAAATACTGAGCAGTTCTTC. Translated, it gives CASSLVSGGNTEQFF.

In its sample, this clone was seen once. As DNA, the CDR3 is TGTGCCAGCAGGAGACAGGGGGATAGCAATCAGCCCCAGCATTTT. Translating it yields CASRRQGDSNQPQHF. The rearrangement links TRBV6-4 to TRBJ1-5; 9 nucleotides agree with TRBD1. J lost 0 bases, V lost 6 bases, and 3 bases had no gene match. CDR1 MRHNA and CDR2 SNTAGT come from the germline V gene. The CDR3 contains 15 residues.